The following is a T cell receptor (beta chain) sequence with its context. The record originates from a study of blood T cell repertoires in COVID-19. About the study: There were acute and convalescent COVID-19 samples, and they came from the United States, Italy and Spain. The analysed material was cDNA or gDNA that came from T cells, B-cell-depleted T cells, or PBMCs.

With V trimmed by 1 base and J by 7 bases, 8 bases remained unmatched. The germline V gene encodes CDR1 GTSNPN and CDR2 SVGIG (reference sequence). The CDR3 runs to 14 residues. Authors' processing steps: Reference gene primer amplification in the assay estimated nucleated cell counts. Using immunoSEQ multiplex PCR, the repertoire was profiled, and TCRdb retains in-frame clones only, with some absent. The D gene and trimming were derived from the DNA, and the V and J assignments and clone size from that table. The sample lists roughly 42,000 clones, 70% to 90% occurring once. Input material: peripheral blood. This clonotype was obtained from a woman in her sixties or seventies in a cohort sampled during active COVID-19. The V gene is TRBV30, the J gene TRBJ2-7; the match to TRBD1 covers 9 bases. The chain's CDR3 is CAWSGGQGIREQYF. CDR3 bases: TGTGCCTGGAGTGGGGGACAGGGTATCAGGGAGCAGTACTTC. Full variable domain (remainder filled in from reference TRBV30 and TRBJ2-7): SQTIHQWPATLVQPVGSPLSLECTVEGTSNPNLYWYRQAAGRGLQLLFYSVGIGQISSEVPQNLSASRPQDRQFILSSKKLLLSDSGFYLCAWSGGQGIREQYFGPGTRLTVT.